The 7 T cell receptor beta chains in this list originate from one sample, sequenced in a study of CD8 T cells in Susac syndrome. About 0.5 to 1 ug RNA was reverse transcribed with random hexamers. TCRdb recomputed calls from the immunoSEQ multiplex PCR reads with MiXCR, one row per CDR3 protein. In the table there are under 550,000 distinct CDR3 sequences, more than 70% of which are singletons. Sequenced sample: CD8+ T cells from PBMCs. The receptors derive from a human donor with multiple sclerosis.

Only one count was recorded for this clonotype. J is TRBJ2-1 and V is TRBV7-9; 12 bases are a match to TRBD1. Germline loops: CDR1 SEHNR, CDR2 FQNEAQ (reference sequence). V trimming: 0 bases; J trimming: 8 bases; junction bases outside the gene matches: 11. This CDR3 is 18 amino acids long. Here the CDR3 reads CASSLAGRAGTGGHEQFF. CDR3 DNA: TGTGCCAGCAGCTTAGCTGGGAGGGCCGGGACAGGGGGCCATGAGCAGTTCTTC. Full variable domain (missing parts from reference TRBV7-9 and TRBJ2-1): DTGVSQNPRHKITKRGQNVTFRCDPISEHNRLYWYRQTLGQGPEFLTYFQNEAQLEKSRLLSDRFSAERPKGSFSTLEIQRTEQGDSAMYLCASSLAGRAGTGGHEQFFGPGTRLTVL.

The chain links TRBV6-5 to TRBJ2-7; D possibly corresponds to TRBD1 (6 bases). Germline CDR1 and CDR2: MNHEY and SVGAGI. The CDR3 contains 14 residues. The ends were cut back, 4 bases at V and 7 bases at J, with 17 bases in the middle. DNA of the CDR3: TGTGCCAGCAGTTCCCGGGACATCAGTTGGGAGCAGTACTTC. Translated, it gives CASSSRDISWEQYF.

V and J are TRBV5-1 and TRBJ2-1, with 9 bases lining up with TRBD1. CDR1 is SGHRS, CDR2 YFSETQ, per germline. The CDR3 consists of 16 residues. V gave up 4 bases and J gave up 0 bases; unmatched junction bases: 5. Here the CDR3 DNA reads TGCGCCAGCAGCCCGTGGGACAGGGTCTCCTACAATGAGCAGTTCTTC. It encodes CASSPWDRVSYNEQFF.

With respect to this clonotype: One end of the junction fails to match germline, which may point to a read error. The gene calls are TRBV14 and TRBJ1-1; TRBD1 is a possible D gene (5 bases). The V gene's germline CDR1 is SGHDN and CDR2 FVKESK. This CDR3 is built from 17 residues. The CDR3 bases are TGTGCCAGCAGGCAAGAAAGGGAGGGGTTTCGAGCCACTGAAGCTTTCTTT. Translating it yields CASRQEREGFRATEAFF. The entire variable domain, with the rest obtained from reference TRBV14 and TRBJ1-1, is as follows: EAGVTQFPSHSVIEKGQTVTLRCDPISGHDNLYWYRRVMGKEIKFLLHFVKESKQDESGMPNNRFLAERTGGTYSTLKVQPAELEDSGVYFCASRQEREGFRATEAFFGQGTRLTVV.

The V call is TRBV5-6, the J call TRBJ2-5, with D possibly TRBD2 on 5 matching bases. The CDR3 loop spans 16 amino acids. With 0 bases removed from V and 1 base from J, the gap between germline ends came to 13 bases. The germline CDR1 and CDR2 sequences are SGHDT and YYEEEE. CDR3 bases: TGTGCCAGCAGCTTGGCATACTCGGGGAGCCAAGAGACCCAGTACTTC. This translates into CASSLAYSGSQETQYF.

The chain uses TRBV27 and TRBJ1-1; D not certain. Looked up from germline, CDR1 is MNHEY and CDR2 is SMNVEV (reference sequence). The length of the CDR3 is 16 residues. V gave up 5 bases and J gave up 0 bases, with 16 bases separating them. The CDR3 coding sequence is TGTGCCAGCAGTCCCAGCGCGGACCCTATGAACACTGAAGCTTTCTTT. Translating gives CASSPSADPMNTEAFF.

V usage is TRBV10-3 and J usage is TRBJ2-3; D is possibly TRBD1 (6 bases). Trimming took off 10 bases at V and 2 bases at J, with 22 bases between the two ends. The CDR3 sequence is 16 residues long. Germline CDR1 reads ENHRY; CDR2 reads SYGVKD. The DNA for the CDR3 is TGTGCCACCCGGATGCCGGACAGCATTTCCACAGATACGCAGTATTTT. Translating gives CATRMPDSISTDTQYF.